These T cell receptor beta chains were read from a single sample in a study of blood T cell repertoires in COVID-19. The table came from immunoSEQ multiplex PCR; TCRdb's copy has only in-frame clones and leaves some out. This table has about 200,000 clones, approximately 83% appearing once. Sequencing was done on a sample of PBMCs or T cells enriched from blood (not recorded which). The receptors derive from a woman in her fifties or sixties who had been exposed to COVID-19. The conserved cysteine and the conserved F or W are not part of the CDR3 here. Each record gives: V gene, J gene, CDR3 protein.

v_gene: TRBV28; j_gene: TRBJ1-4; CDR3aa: ASNTYRGDGEKLF
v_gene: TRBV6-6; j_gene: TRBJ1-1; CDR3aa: ATTPQGTEAF
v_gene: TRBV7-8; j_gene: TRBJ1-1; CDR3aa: ASSPGRDRGVEAF
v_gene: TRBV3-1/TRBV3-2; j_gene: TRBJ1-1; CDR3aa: ASSLTLNTEAF
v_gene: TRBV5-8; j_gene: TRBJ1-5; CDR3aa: ASSLGGLSNQPQH
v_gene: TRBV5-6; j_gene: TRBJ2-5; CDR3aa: ASSPRWGGTQY
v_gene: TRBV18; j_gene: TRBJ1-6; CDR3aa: ASSPEGTASPLH
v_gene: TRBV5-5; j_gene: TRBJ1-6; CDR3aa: ASSLAEGQRNSPLH
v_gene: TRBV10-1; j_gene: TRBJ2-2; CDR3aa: ASSGLGRGELF
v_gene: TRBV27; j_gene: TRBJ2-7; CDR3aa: ASSLLQGGDEQY
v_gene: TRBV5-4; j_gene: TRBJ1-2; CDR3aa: ASSSGTPNYGYT
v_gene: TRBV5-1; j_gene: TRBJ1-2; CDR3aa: ASSLGRPGGYT
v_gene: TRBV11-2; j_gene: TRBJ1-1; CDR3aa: ASSFGGTQEAF
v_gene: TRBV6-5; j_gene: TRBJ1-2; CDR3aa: ASSYSSAGGQYGYT
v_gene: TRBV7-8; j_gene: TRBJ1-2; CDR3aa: ASSPTGFGYT
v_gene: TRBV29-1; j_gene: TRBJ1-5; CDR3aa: SAQTGAGQPQH
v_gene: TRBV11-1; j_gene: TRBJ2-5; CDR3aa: ASSQRTGKGETQY
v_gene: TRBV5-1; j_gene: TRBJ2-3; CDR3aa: ASTTGGRHTDTQY
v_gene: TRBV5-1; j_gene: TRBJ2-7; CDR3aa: ASSLDGRSYEQY
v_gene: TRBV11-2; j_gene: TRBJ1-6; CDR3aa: ASSFPGNIPNSPLH
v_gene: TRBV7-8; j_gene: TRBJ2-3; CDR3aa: ASSLWETSISTDTQY
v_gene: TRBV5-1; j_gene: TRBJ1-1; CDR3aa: ASSATGGRGAF
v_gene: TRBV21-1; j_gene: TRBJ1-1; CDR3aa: ASYVASGWDTEAF
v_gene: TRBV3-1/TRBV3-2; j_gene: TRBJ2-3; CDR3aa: ASSLQGATTDTQY
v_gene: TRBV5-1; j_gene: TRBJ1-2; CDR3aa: ASSSGTDLNYGYT
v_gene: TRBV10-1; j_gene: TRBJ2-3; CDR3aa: ASSEFVGAGTDTQY
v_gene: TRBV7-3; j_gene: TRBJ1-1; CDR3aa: ASSYTVNTEAF
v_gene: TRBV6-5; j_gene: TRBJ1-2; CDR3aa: ASSYRSGTGGRGYT
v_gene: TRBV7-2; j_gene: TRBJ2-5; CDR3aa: ASSSGLAGGPIRKETQY
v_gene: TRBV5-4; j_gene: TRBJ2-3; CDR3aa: ASSLAGTDTQY
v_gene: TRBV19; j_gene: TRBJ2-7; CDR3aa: ASSLAGGIHEQY
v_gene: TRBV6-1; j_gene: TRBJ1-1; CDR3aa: ASSGQGAAGVNTEAF
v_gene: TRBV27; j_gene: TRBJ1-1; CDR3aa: ASSYYRGLLNTEAF
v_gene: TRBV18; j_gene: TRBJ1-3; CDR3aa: ASSSFGMDSGNTIY
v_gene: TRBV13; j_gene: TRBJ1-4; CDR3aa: ASSDRGPNEKLF
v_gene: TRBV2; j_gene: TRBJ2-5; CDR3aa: ASRGGGETQY
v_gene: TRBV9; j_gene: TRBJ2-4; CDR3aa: ASSAGGVGGNIQY
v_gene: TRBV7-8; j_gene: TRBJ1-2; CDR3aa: ASSLEGNYGYT
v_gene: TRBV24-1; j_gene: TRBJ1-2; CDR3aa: ATSTTEANYGYT
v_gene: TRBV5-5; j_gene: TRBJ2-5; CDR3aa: ASSHPSGVEETQY
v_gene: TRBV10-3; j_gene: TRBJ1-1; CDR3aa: AISDRVNTEAF
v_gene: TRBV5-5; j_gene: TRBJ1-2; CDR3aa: ASSLGRNDGYT
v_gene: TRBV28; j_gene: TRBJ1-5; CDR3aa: ASSFQGGRGQPQH
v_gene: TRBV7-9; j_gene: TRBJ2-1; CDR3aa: ASSLPGGVVHEQF
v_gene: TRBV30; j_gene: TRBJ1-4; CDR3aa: AWRGYRATNEKLF
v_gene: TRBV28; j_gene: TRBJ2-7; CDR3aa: ASRGQIYEQY
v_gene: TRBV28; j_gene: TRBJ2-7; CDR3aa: ASSHSYEQY
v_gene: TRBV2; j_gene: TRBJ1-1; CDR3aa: ASSPLALRGMGAF
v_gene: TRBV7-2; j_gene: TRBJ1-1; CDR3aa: ASSLSGRIDTEAF
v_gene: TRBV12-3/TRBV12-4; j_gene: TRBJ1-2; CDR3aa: ASTLGGDYGYT
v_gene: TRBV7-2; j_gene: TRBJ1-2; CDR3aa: ASPTGTGARGYT